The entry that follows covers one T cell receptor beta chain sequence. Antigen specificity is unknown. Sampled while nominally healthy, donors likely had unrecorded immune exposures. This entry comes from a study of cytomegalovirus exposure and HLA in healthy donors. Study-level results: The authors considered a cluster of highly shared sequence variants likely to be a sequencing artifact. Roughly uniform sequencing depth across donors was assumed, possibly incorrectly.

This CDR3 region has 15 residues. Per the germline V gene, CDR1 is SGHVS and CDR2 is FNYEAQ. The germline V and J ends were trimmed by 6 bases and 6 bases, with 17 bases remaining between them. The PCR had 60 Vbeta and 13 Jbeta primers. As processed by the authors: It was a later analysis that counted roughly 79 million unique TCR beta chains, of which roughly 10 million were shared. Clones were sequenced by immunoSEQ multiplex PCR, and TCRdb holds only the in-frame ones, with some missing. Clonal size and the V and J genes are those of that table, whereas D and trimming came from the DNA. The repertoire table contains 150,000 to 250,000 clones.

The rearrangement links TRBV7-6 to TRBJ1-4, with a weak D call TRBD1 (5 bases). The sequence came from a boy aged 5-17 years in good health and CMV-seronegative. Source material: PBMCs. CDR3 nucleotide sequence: TGTGCCAGCAGTACAGAGGGGACTGAGGATGAAAAACTGTTTTTT. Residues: CASSTEGTEDEKLFF.